The clone carrying this T cell receptor beta chain was seen at least ten times. The entry originates in a study of HIV-infected children after antiretroviral therapy interruption. Unique molecular identifiers were included in an RNA-based 3' RACE TCR library. From the 3' RACE reads, TCRdb called clonotypes with MiXCR, one entry per CDR3 protein. This sample yields about 15,000 distinct CDR3 sequences, of which roughly 3.4% are seen a single time; about 5% belongs to the top ten. This sample's treatment: PENTA 11 planned treatment interruption arm or continuous ART arm. This CDR3 is built from 13 residues. The germline gives CDR1 DFQATT, CDR2 SNEGSKA (reference sequence). V lost 0 bases and J 6 bases, leaving 10 bases between the germline ends.

The sample was CD45RA+ CD4+ T cells from PBMCs, taken from a donor given antiretroviral therapy, either interrupted or continuous. Subset defined: naive CD4+ CD45RA+ CD45RO- T cells. This TCR derives from a child aged 2-17 years with HIV. This chain uses TRBV20-1 with TRBJ2-3, with D perhaps assigned TRBD1 or TRBD2 (5 bases each). The chain's CDR3 is CSARDTGTDTQYF. As DNA, the CDR3 is TGCAGTGCTAGAGATACGGGGACCGATACGCAGTATTTT.